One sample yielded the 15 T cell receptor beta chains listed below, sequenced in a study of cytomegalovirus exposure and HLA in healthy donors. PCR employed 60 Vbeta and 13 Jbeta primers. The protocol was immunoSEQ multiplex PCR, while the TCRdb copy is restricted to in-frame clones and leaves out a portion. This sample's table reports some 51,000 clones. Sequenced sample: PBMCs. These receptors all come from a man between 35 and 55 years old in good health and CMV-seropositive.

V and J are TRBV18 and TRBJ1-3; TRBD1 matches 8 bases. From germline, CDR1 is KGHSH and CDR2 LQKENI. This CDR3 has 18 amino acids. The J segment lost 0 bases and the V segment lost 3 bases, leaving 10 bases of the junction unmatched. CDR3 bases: TGTGCCAGCTCACCCGGACAGGGTGTAGGGAGCTCTGGAAACACCATATATTTT. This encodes CASSPGQGVGSSGNTIYF.

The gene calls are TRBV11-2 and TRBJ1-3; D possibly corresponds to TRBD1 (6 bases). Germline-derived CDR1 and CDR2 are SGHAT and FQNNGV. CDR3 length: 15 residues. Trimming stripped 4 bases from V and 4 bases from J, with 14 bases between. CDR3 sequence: CASSYEQGRGNTIYF. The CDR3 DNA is TGTGCCAGCAGCTATGAACAGGGTCGAGGAAACACCATATATTTT.

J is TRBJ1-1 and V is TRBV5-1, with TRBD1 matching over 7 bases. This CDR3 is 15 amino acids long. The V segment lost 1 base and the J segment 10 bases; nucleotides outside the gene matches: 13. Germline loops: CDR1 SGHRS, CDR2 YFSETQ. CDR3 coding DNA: TGCGCCAGCAGCTTGAGTTGGGGGACAGTTCGCGGAGCTTTCTTT. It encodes CASSLSWGTVRGAFF.

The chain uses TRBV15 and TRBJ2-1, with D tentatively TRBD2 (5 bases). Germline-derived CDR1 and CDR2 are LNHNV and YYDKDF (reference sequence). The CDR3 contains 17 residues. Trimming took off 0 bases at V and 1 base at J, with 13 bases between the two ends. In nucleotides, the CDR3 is TGTGCCACCAGCAGAGATCAGGACTGGGGTTCCTACAATGAGCAGTTCTTC. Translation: CATSRDQDWGSYNEQFF.

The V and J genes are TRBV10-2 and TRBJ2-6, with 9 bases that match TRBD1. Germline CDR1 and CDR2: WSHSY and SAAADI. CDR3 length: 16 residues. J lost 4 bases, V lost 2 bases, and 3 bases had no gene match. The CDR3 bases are TGCGCCAGCAGTGAGGGGACAGGGTCCGGGGCCAACGTCCTGACTTTC. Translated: CASSEGTGSGANVLTF.

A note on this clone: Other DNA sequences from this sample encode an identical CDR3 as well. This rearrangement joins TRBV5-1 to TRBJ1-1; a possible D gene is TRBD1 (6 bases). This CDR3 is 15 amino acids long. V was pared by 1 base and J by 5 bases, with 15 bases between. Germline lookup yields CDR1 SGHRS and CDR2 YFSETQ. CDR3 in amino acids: CASSLTGIGGTEAFF. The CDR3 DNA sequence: TGCGCCAGCAGCTTGACAGGGATCGGAGGTACTGAAGCTTTCTTT. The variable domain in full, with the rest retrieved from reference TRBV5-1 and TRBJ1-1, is KAGVTQTPRYLIKTRGQQVTLSCSPISGHRSVSWYQQTPGQGLQFLFEYFSETQRNKGNFPGRFSGRQFSNSRSEMNVSTLELGDSALYLCASSLTGIGGTEAFFGQGTRLTVV.

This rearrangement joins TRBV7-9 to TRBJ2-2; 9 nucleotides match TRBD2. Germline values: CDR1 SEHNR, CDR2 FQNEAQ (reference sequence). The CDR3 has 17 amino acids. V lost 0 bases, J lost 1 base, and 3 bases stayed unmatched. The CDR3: CASSLAGLARNTGELFF. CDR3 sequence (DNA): TGTGCCAGCAGCTTAGCCGGACTAGCGAGGAACACCGGGGAGCTGTTTTTT. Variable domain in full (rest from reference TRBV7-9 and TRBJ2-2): DTGVSQNPRHKITKRGQNVTFRCDPISEHNRLYWYRQTLGQGPEFLTYFQNEAQLEKSRLLSDRFSAERPKGSFSTLEIQRTEQGDSAMYLCASSLAGLARNTGELFFGEGSRLTVL.

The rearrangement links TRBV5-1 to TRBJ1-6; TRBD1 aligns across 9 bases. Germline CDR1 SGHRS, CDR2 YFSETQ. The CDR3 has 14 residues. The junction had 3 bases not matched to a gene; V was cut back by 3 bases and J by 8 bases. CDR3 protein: CASSWDRADSPLHF. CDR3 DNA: TGCGCCAGCAGCTGGGACAGGGCTGATTCACCCCTCCACTTT.

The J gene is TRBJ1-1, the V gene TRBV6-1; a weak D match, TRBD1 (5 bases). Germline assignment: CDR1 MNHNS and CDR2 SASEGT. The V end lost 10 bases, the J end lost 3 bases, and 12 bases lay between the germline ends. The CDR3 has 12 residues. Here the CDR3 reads CATRVSDTEAFF. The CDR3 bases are TGTGCCACCAGGGTTTCGGACACTGAAGCTTTCTTT.

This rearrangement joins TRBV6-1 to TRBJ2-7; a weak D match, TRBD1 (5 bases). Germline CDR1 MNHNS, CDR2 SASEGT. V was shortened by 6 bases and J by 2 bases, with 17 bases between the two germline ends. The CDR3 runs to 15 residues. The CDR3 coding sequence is TGTGCCAGCAGCCAGACAGCCCCCCTCGCCTACGAGCAGTACTTC. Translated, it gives CASSQTAPLAYEQYF.

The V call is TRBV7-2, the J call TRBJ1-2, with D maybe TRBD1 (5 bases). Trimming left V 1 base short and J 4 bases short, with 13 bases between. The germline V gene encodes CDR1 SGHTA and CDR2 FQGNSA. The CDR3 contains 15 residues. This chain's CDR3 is CASSLDGGGIYGYTF. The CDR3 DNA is TGTGCCAGCAGCTTAGACGGGGGAGGTATCTATGGCTACACCTTC.

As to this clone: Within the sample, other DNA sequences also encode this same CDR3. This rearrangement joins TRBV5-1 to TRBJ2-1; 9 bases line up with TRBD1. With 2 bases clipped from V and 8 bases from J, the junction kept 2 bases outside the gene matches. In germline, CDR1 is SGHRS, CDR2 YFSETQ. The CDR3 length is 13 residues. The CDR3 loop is CASSFRQGDEQFF. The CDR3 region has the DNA TGCGCCAGCAGCTTTCGACAGGGGGATGAGCAGTTCTTC.

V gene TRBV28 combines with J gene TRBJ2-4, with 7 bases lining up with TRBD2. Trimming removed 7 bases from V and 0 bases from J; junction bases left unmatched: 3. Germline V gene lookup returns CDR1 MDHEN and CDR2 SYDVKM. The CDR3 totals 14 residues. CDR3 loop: CASIPSGAKNIQYF. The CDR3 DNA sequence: TGTGCCAGCATCCCTAGCGGAGCCAAAAACATTCAGTACTTC.

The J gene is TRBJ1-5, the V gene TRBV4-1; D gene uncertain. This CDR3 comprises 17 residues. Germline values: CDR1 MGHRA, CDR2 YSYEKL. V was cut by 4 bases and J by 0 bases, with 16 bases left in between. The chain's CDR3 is CASSPNAGSHSNQPQHF. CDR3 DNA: TGCGCCAGCAGCCCCAATGCGGGGTCACATAGCAATCAGCCCCAGCATTTT.

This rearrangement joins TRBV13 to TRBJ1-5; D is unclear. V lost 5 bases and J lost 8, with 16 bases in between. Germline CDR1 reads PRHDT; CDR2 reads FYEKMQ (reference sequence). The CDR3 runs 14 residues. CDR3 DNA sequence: TGTGCCAGCAGCCACCGGGAAGAAGGTGAGCCCCAGCATTTT. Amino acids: CASSHREEGEPQHF. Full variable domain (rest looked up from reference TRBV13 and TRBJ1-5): AAGVIQSPRHLIKEKRETATLKCYPIPRHDTVYWYQQGPGQDPQFLISFYEKMQSDKGSIPDRFSAQQFSDYHSELNMSSLELGDSALYFCASSHREEGEPQHFGDGTRLSIL.